Sequencing of this T cell receptor (beta chain) was carried out in a study of cytomegalovirus exposure and HLA in healthy donors. Looked up from germline, CDR1 is SGHRS and CDR2 is YFSETQ. This CDR3 contains 17 residues. V dropped 5 bases and J dropped 0; count of bases not matched to a gene: 9. Note on this clone: No antigen is known for it.

Study results and limitations: In a later analysis, across HLA loci, associated TCR counts were highest for DRB1, lowest for HLA-C. Common viral pathogens were later found to be apparently linked to several of the most significant clusters.

PCR employed 60 Vbeta and 13 Jbeta primers. The repertoire was sequenced with immunoSEQ multiplex PCR; TCRdb's copy has only in-frame clones and lacks some. Among more than 95,000 clones listed, more than 80% were seen once. Sequencing used PBMCs. This chain connects TRBV5-1 to TRBJ2-1, with TRBD2 matching 9 bases. The TCR was taken from a man younger than 45 in good health and CMV-seropositive. The CDR3 sequence: CASRAGGGLSSYNEQFF. The CDR3 DNA sequence: TGCGCCAGCAGGGCGGGGGGGGGCCTGTCCTCCTACAATGAGCAGTTCTTC. Filled out from reference TRBV5-1 and TRBJ2-1, the complete variable domain reads KAGVTQTPRYLIKTRGQQVTLSCSPISGHRSVSWYQQTPGQGLQFLFEYFSETQRNKGNFPGRFSGRQFSNSRSEMNVSTLELGDSALYLCASRAGGGLSSYNEQFFGPGTRLTVL.